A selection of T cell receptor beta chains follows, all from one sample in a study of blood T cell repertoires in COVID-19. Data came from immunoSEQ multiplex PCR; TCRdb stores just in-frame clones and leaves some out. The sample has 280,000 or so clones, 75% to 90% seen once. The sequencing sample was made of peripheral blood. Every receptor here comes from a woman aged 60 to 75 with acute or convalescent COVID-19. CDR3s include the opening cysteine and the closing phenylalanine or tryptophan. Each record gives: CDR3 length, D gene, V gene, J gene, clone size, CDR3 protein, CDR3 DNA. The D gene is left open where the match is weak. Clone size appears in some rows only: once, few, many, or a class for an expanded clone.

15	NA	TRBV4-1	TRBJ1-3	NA	CASSQMGLSGNTIYF	TGCGCCAGCAGCCAGATGGGACTCTCTGGAAACACCATATATTTT
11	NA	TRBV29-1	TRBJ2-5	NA	CSVDSQETQYF	TGCAGCGTTGACAGCCAAGAGACCCAGTACTTC
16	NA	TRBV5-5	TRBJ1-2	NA	CASIQGPTQTNYGYTF	TGTGCCAGCATTCAGGGGCCTACGCAGACTAACTATGGCTACACCTTC
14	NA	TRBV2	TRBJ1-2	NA	CASSFGQGIYGYTF	TGTGCCAGCAGCTTCGGACAAGGGATCTATGGCTACACCTTC
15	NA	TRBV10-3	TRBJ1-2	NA	CAISGGAGANYGYTF	TGTGCCATCAGTGGAGGGGCAGGGGCTAACTATGGCTACACCTTC
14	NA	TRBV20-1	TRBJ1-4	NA	CSASLVATNEKLFF	TGCAGTGCTAGTCTAGTTGCAACTAATGAAAAACTGTTTTTT
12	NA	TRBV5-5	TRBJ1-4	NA	CASSFRGEKLFF	TGTGCCAGCAGCTTCAGGGGCGAAAAACTGTTTTTT
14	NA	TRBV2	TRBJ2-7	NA	CATSRTSVSYEQYF	TGTGCCACCTCCCGGACATCGGTCTCCTACGAGCAGTACTTC
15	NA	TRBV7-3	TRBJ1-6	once	CASSLMSGSNSPLHF	TGTGCCAGCAGCTTAATGTCAGGGTCTAATTCACCCCTCCACTTT
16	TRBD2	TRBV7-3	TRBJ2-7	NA	CASSLMPAGGPDEQYF	TGTGCCAGCAGCTTAATGCCGGCGGGAGGGCCGGACGAGCAGTACTTC
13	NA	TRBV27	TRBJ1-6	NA	CASSLSDNSPLHF	TGTGCCAGCAGCCTCAGCGATAATTCACCCCTCCACTTT
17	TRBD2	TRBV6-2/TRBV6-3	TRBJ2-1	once	CASSKQPSGGSSGEQFF	TGTGCCAGCAGTAAACAACCGAGCGGGGGGTCCTCTGGTGAGCAGTTCTTC
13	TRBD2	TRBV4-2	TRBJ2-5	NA	CASSSGLEETQYF	TGTGCCAGCAGCTCGGGACTAGAGGAGACCCAGTACTTC
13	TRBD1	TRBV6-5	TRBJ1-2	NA	CASSYPGGYGYTF	TGTGCCAGCAGTTACCCAGGGGGCTATGGCTACACCTTC